The clone carrying this TCR beta chain was observed many times. Its antigen is not identified. Germline CDR1 and CDR2: MGHRA and YSYEKL. The CDR3 consists of 14 residues. Unmatched junction bases numbered 0, after V lost 1 base and J lost 1 base. This sample was taken from a study of breast tumors, draining lymph nodes, adjacent tissues. Study observations and caveats: Compared with lymph nodes, tumors were less diverse; compared with nontumor tissue, more.

TCRdb reprocessed the multiplex PCR reads via MiXCR and lists one record per CDR3 protein. Here the sample spans around 25,000 distinct CDR3 sequences, approximately 23% being singletons. Sequenced: breast tumor tissue. The chain carries TRBV4-1 and TRBJ2-5; 7 nucleotides match TRBD2. The source of this sequence is a female donor with breast cancer. Some clones in this sample may be carry-over from other donors' samples. CDR3 in amino acids: CASSQAGGQETQYF. The CDR3 nucleotides are TGCGCCAGCAGCCAAGCGGGGGGCCAAGAGACCCAGTACTTC.